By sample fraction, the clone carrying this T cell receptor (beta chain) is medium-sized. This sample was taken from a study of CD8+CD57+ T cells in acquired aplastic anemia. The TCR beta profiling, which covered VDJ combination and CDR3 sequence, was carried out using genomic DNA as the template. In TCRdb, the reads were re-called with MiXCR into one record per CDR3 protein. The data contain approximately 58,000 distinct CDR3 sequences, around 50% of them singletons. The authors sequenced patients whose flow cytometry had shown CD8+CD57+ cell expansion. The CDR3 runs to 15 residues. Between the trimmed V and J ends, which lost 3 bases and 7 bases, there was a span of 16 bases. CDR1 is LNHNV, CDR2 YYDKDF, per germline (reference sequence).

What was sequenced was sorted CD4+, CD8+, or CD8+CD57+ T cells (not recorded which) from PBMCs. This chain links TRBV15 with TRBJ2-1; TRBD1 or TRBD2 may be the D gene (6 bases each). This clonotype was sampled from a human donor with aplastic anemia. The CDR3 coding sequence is TGTGCCACCAGCAGGGGGACGGGGGCCAGTAATGAGCAGTTCTTC. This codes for CATSRGTGASNEQFF.